This T cell receptor beta chain was identified during a study of blood T cell repertoires in COVID-19. Sequencing was performed with immunoSEQ multiplex PCR; in TCRdb, only in-frame clones are kept and a portion is missing. This sample has about 250,000 clones, with roughly 87% found just once. Germline CDR1 SGHRS, CDR2 YFSETQ. CDR3 size: 18 residues. Trimming cost V 3 bases and J 0 bases; bases outside gene matches: 10. Clinical history reported by participants formed the basis on which cohorts were assigned. This receptor was taken from a woman between 25 and 40 years old with acute COVID-19. The sequenced material came from PBMCs or T cells enriched from blood (not recorded which). V gene TRBV5-1 combines with J gene TRBJ1-4; 8 bases line up with TRBD1. In DNA form, the CDR3 reads TGCGCCAGCAGCTCTAAGATGACAGGGGCAGCAACTAATGAAAAACTGTTTTTT. The encoded protein is CASSSKMTGAATNEKLFF.